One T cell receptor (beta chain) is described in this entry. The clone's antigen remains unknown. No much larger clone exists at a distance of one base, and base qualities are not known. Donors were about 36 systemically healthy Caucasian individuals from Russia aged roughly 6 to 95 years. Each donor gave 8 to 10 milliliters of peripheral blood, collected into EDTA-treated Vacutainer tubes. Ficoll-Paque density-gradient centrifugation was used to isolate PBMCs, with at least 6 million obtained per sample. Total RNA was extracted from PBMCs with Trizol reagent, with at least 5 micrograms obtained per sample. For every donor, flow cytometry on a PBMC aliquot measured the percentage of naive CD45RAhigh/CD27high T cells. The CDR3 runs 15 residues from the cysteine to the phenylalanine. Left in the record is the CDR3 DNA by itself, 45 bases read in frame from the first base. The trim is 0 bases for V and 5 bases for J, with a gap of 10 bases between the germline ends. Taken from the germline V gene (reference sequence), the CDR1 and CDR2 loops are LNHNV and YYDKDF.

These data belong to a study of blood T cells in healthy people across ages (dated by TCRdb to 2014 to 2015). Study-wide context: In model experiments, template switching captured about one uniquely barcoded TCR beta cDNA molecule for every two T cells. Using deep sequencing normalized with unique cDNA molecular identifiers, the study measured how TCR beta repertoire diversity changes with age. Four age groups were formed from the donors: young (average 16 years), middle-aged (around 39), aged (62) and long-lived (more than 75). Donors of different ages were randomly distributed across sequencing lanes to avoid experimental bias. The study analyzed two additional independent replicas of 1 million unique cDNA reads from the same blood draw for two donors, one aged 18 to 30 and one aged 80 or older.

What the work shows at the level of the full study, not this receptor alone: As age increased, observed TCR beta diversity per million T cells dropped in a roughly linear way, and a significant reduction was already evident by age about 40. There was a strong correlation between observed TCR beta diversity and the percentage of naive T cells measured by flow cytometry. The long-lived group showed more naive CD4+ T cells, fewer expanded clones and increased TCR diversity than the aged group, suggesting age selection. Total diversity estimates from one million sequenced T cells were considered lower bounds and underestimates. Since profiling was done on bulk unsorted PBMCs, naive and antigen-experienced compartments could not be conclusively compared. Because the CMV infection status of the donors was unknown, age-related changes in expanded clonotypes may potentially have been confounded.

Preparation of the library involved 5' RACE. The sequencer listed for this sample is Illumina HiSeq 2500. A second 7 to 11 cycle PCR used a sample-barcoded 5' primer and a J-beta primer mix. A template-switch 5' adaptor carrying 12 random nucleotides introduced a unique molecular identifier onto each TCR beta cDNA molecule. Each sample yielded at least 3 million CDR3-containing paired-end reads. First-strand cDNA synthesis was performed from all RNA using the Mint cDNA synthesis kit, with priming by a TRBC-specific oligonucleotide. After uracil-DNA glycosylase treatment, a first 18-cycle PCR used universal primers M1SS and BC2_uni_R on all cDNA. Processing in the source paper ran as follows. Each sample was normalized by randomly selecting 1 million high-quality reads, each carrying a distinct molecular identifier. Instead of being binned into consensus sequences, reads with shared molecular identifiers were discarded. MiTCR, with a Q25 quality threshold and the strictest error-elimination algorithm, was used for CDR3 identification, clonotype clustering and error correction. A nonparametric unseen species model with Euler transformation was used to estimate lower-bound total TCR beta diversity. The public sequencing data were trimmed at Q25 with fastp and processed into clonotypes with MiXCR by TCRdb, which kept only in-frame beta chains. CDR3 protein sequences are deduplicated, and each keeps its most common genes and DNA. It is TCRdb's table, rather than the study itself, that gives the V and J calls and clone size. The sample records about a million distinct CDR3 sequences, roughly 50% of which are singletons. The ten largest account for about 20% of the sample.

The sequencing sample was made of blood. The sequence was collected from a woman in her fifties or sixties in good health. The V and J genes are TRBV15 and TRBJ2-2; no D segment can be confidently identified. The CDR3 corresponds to CATSRDRPYTGELFF. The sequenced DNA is TGTGCCACCAGCAGAGATCGCCCGTATACCGGGGAGCTGTTTTTT.